These 14 T cell receptor beta chains share one sample of origin, sequenced in a study of T cell repertoires in cytomegalovirus infection. TCRdb re-called the reads with MiXCR, one entry per CDR3 protein. The profile shows under 850,000 distinct CDR3 sequences, around 35% of them singletons. The antigens of these receptors remain unknown. The specimen comprised cultured PBMCs, sampled from culture after CMV antigen stimulation. The receptors here all came from a human donor in good health (CMV status not recorded). Some clones in this sample may be carry-over from other donors' samples.

The genes are TRBV19 and TRBJ2-7, with 9 bases fitting TRBD1. The CDR3 consists of 14 residues. The germline CDR1 and CDR2 sequences are LNHDA and SQIVND (reference sequence). V was pared by 6 bases and J by 2 bases, with 5 bases of the junction left unmatched. The CDR3 is CASSMTGGAYEQYF. The CDR3 DNA reads TGTGCCAGTAGCATGACAGGGGGAGCCTACGAGCAGTACTTC.

This clonotype was counted a few times. This chain uses TRBV24-1 with TRBJ1-1; the D is unclear. Germline V CDR1 and CDR2: KGHDR, SFDVKD. Trimming left V 3 bases short and J 0 bases short, with 4 bases between. This CDR3 contains 13 residues. CDR3 loop: CATSDAMNTEAFF. CDR3 coding DNA: TGTGCCACCAGTGATGCTATGAACACTGAAGCTTTCTTT.

This clonotype was seen a single time. This chain links TRBV7-4 with TRBJ2-1; D is undetermined. The CDR3 has 12 residues. V shed 4 bases and J shed 5 bases, with 6 bases lying between them. CDR1 is SGHVT, CDR2 SQSDAQ, per germline. The CDR3 reads CASSSYNNEQFF. CDR3 nucleotide sequence: TGTGCCAGCAGCTCATATAACAATGAGCAGTTCTTC.

The V and J genes are TRBV9 and TRBJ1-1; no clear D gene. With 3 bases removed from V and 0 bases from J, the gap between germline ends came to 12 bases. Germline CDR1 SGDLS, CDR2 YYNGEE. The CDR3 is 15 amino acids. The CDR3 region is CASSAPGRLNTEAFF. The CDR3 DNA is TGTGCCAGCAGCGCCCCCGGACGTTTGAACACTGAAGCTTTCTTT.

The rearrangement joins TRBV9 to TRBJ2-3; possibly TRBD2 for D (5 bases). V lost 3 bases, J lost 1 base, and 9 bases lay in between. Germline CDR1 and CDR2: SGDLS and YYNGEE. This CDR3 spans 14 amino acids. As DNA, the CDR3 is TGTGCCAGCAGCGCGCGGGTAGGCACAGATACGCAGTATTTT. It is translated as CASSARVGTDTQYF.

The V call is TRBV12-3 or TRBV12-4, the J call TRBJ2-7; 10 bases map to TRBD1. The CDR3 contains 15 residues. The junction had 4 bases not matched to a gene; V was cut back by 5 bases and J by 0 bases. CDR3 amino acids: CASSRGTGASYEQYF. CDR3 coding DNA: TGTGCCAGCAGTCGGGGGACAGGGGCCTCCTACGAGCAGTACTTC.

This clonotype was detected a few times. The rearrangement links TRBV3-1 to TRBJ2-7; D is possibly TRBD1 or TRBD2 (5 bases each). Per the germline V gene, CDR1 is LGHDT and CDR2 is YNNKEL (reference sequence). CDR3 length equals 17 residues. V was cut by 1 base and J by 0 bases, with 16 bases left in between. The CDR3 sequence is CASSQASRGLSSYEQYF. In DNA form, the CDR3 reads TGTGCCAGCAGCCAAGCTTCCCGGGGCCTAAGCTCCTACGAGCAGTACTTC.

This clonotype has a count of ten or more. The J gene is TRBJ2-3, the V gene TRBV7-8, with 9 bases identical to TRBD2. Germline CDR1 SGHVS, CDR2 FQNEAQ. The CDR3 extends over 14 amino acids. Trimming removed 3 bases from V and 5 bases from J; junction bases left unmatched: 3. The CDR3 DNA follows: TGTGCCAGCAGCTTTCGGCGGGGGGGAGATACGCAGTATTTT. Translation gives CASSFRRGGDTQYF.

This chain connects TRBV10-3 to TRBJ1-5, with D maybe TRBD1 (5 bases). CDR1 ENHRY and CDR2 SYGVKD come from the germline V gene. The CDR3 is made up of 13 amino acids. V was clipped by 6 bases and J by 5 bases, with 11 bases between them. This CDR3 is CAIRGTGDQPQHF. The DNA for the CDR3 is TGTGCCATCAGAGGCACAGGTGATCAGCCCCAGCATTTT.

This clonotype was detected only a few times. The chain employs TRBV7-2 and TRBJ2-7; TRBD2 might be the D (6 bases). The CDR3 runs to 16 residues. Trimming removed 5 bases from V and 5 bases from J, with 22 bases in between. Germline CDR1 and CDR2: SGHTA and FQGNSA. DNA of the CDR3: TGTGCCAGCAGCACCCACCCAGGAGGGAACCGAGACGAGCAGTACTTC. It specifies CASSTHPGGNRDEQYF.

This chain uses TRBV30 with TRBJ1-5, with D possibly being TRBD1 (5 bases). Trimming pared 1 base from V and 4 bases from J, leaving 11 bases between. The CDR3 runs 14 residues. Germline-derived CDR1 and CDR2 are GTSNPN and SVGIG (reference sequence). The CDR3 region has the DNA TGTGCCTGGAGTGGGGACGGGGCAAATCAGCCCCAGCATTTT. This gives the protein CAWSGDGANQPQHF.

The rearrangement links TRBV6-8 to TRBJ2-5; D ambiguous. V lost 7 bases, J lost 1 base, and 16 bases lay in between. The CDR3 covers 15 residues. From germline, CDR1 is MNHGY and CDR2 SAAAGT. The CDR3 coding sequence is TGTGCCAGCAACAGACCCGGGTGGTCCCAAGAGACCCAGTACTTC. Amino acids: CASNRPGWSQETQYF.

This rearrangement joins TRBV6-1 to TRBJ2-7; 9 nucleotides agree with TRBD1. The junction had 7 bases not matched to a gene; V was cut back by 2 bases and J by 2 bases. Germline CDR1 reads MNHNS; CDR2 reads SASEGT. The CDR3 extends over 16 amino acids. The CDR3 nucleotides read TGTGCCAGCAGTGAAACCGGGGGACAGGGTACCTACGAGCAGTACTTC. Translating it yields CASSETGGQGTYEQYF.

In this sample, this clonotype turned up many times. V usage is TRBV12-3 or TRBV12-4 and J usage is TRBJ2-1; D unclear. The ends were cut back, 5 bases at V and 7 bases at J, with 15 bases in the middle. The CDR3 extends over 14 amino acids. In DNA form, the CDR3 reads TGTGCCAGCAGTCCGATAAGGGCCGGGAATGAGCAGTTCTTC. Translating it yields CASSPIRAGNEQFF.